A single sample is the source of the 5 T cell receptor beta chains below, sequenced in a study of memory CD4+ T cells and cytomegalovirus serostatus. The sort gate was single viable CD3+CD4+CD8-CD45RO+ cells for memory CD4+ T cells. Profiling relied on immunoSEQ multiplex PCR, and the TCRdb table lists in-frame clones only, not all of them. The sample carries approximately 51,000 clones, roughly 74% recorded once. Sequencing was carried out using memory CD4+ T cells from blood. The source is an adult in good health and CMV-seropositive.

This clone appeared a single time. The genes are TRBV5-8 and TRBJ1-2; D remains unclear. Trimming took 2 bases from V and 6 from J, leaving 11 bases between them. The CDR3 spans 13 residues. Germline assignment: CDR1 SGHTS and CDR2 YDEGEE. The CDR3 sequence is CASSFRVSDGYTF. CDR3 in DNA: TGTGCCAGCAGCTTCCGAGTATCGGATGGCTACACCTTC.

The CDR3 coding sequence is TGTGCCATCAGTGAGTATATGGCAGCGGGTGCAAATTCACCCCTCCACTTT. Its protein product is CAISEYMAAGANSPLHF. The chain employs TRBV10-3 and TRBJ1-6; D not resolved. The V and J ends lost 1 base and 7 bases respectively, with 17 bases between them. Germline V CDR1 and CDR2: ENHRY, SYGVKD. CDR3 length equals 17 residues.

This clone was seen more than once but under ten times. V gene TRBV29-1 combines with J gene TRBJ2-5, with D hard to call. CDR1 is SQVTM and CDR2 is ANQGSEA in the germline V gene. Trimming shortened V by 4 bases and J by 5 bases, and 11 bases separated the two germline ends. CDR3 length: 12 amino acids. The CDR3 protein is CSVALVPETQYF. Here the CDR3 DNA reads TGCAGCGTTGCGCTAGTCCCCGAGACCCAGTACTTC.

This clone came up a few times. The chain has TRBV15 and TRBJ2-5, with D perhaps given as TRBD1 or TRBD2 (5 bases each). CDR1 and CDR2 (germline): LNHNV, YYDKDF (reference sequence). The CDR3 sequence is 13 residues long. Trimming cost V 8 bases and J 5 bases, with 15 bases left between them. The CDR3 DNA reads as TGTGCCACCTGTCCGGGGCTTAGGGAGACCCAGTACTTC. Residues: CATCPGLRETQYF.

The V gene is TRBV19, the J gene TRBJ2-1; tentative D call: TRBD2 (5 bases). CDR3 size: 13 residues. The germline V and J ends were trimmed by 5 bases and 9 bases, with 14 bases remaining between them. CDR1 is LNHDA, CDR2 SQIVND, per germline (reference sequence). The CDR3 sequence: CASSPAGDGEQFF. For the CDR3, the DNA is TGTGCCAGTAGTCCCGCGGGCGACGGTGAGCAGTTCTTC.